This T cell receptor beta chain was captured by sequencing in a study of human T cells and chemical hapten exposure. Looking at the study overall: TCR yields differed between samples (mainly from small differences in pooled library volume).

The study used a library that attached unique molecular identifiers to individual cDNA molecules. TCRdb called the RACE reads again in MiXCR, with one record for every CDR3 protein. The sample consists of about 69,000 distinct CDR3 sequences, 10% of them appearing once. Time point in this sample: patch test 2, 6 weeks after DPC sensitization. As to treatment: therapeutic diphenylcyclopropenone sensitization with weekly scalp DPC. Trimming removed 3 bases from V and 1 base from J; junction bases left unmatched: 3. Germline V lookup: CDR1 SGHTA, CDR2 FQGNSA. The CDR3 spans 15 residues. Study-level points and caveats: Compared to controls, expanded TCRs made significantly more large clusters of similar CDR3s.

This clonotype was counted a few times. The target antigen is unknown. The chain combines TRBV7-2 with TRBJ1-1; TRBD1 matches at 9 bases. This clonotype originated in a woman in her fifties or sixties with alopecia areata. Some clones in this sample may be carry-over from other donors' samples. The sample here was whole blood, taken in connection with sensitization to the hapten diphenylcyclopropenone (DPC). This CDR3 reads CASSFTGGANTEAFF. In nucleotides, the CDR3 is TGTGCCAGCAGCTTCACAGGGGGCGCGAACACTGAAGCTTTCTTT. The full variable domain, completed using reference TRBV7-2 and TRBJ1-1, is GAGVSQSPSNKVTEKGKDVELRCDPISGHTALYWYRQSLGQGLEFLIYFQGNSAPDKSGLPSDRFSAERTGGSVSTLTIQRTQQEDSAVYLCASSFTGGANTEAFFGQGTRLTVV.